Listed below are T cell receptor beta chains from one sample, sequenced in a study of OX40 agonist ivuxolimab in advanced cancers. Produced via immunoSEQ multiplex PCR; TCRdb's table is partial and in-frame only. This sample has 35,000 to 45,000 clones, with 65% to 85% found just once. The sample here was CD4+ or CD8+ T cells sorted from blood, taken in a trial of the OX40 agonist ivuxolimab. Receptors were obtained from an adult with an advanced solid tumor such as melanoma, head and neck, liver or kidney cancer. Both conserved end residues are part of each CDR3. The D gene is left open where the match is weak. A row's size may be missing; if present it is once, few, many or a size class.

D gene | clone size | J gene | V gene | CDR3 DNA | CDR3 protein
NA | NA | TRBJ1-2 | TRBV7-2 | TGTGCCAGCAGCTTAGCAGGGCACGGTTACACCTTC | CASSLAGHGYTF
TRBD1 | NA | TRBJ2-7 | TRBV19 | TGTGCCAGTAGCGAAGTAGGGGGCTTGACCTACGAGCAGTACTTC | CASSEVGGLTYEQYF
TRBD1 | NA | TRBJ2-2 | TRBV7-2 | TGTGCCAGCAGCCGGGACAGGGGCACCGGGGAGCTGTTTTTT | CASSRDRGTGELFF
NA | NA | TRBJ2-3 | TRBV25-1 | TGTGCCAGCAGTGAGTCCAGACAGGTCGGGTCTACGCAGTATTTT | CASSESRQVGSTQYF
TRBD1 | NA | TRBJ2-7 | TRBV30 | TGTGCCATCCAGGGACAGGGCTACGAGCAGTACTTC | CAIQGQGYEQYF
TRBD2 | once | TRBJ2-5 | TRBV9 | TGTGCCAGCAGCGGACTAGCGGGGGCTGAGACCCAGTACTTC | CASSGLAGAETQYF
NA | few | TRBJ1-1 | TRBV5-1 | TGCGCCAGCAGCTTGGCGGGTGGATACACTGAAGCTTTCTTT | CASSLAGGYTEAFF
TRBD2 | NA | TRBJ2-1 | TRBV9 | TGTGCCAGCAGCGTAGTGGCTAGCGGGATTAATGAGCAGTTCTTC | CASSVVASGINEQFF
NA | NA | TRBJ2-3 | TRBV7-9 | TGTGCCAGCACCCCCGGCGGGTCCACAGATACGCAGTATTTT | CASTPGGSTDTQYF
TRBD2 | NA | TRBJ2-1 | TRBV28 | TGTGCCAGCAGTTTCGACCCGGCGGGGACTAGCGGGAGCCGGCAATACAATGAGCAGTTCTTC | CASSFDPAGTSGSRQYNEQFF
TRBD1 | NA | TRBJ2-1 | TRBV10-3 | TGTGCCACCCTACAGGGGATAACCTACAATGAGCAGTTCTTC | CATLQGITYNEQFF
TRBD1 | NA | TRBJ1-3 | TRBV2 | TGTGCCAGCAGTAGTACAGGGGTAGCTGGAAACACCATATATTTT | CASSSTGVAGNTIYF
TRBD2 | NA | TRBJ2-1 | TRBV7-3 | TGTGCCAGCAGCTTAACGTCGGGGGGGCCGAGCTCCTACAATGAGCAGTTCTTC | CASSLTSGGPSSYNEQFF
NA | few | TRBJ2-1 | TRBV19 | TGTGCCAGTAGTATAGTTCCCGTCAATGAGCAGTTCTTC | CASSIVPVNEQFF
NA | NA | TRBJ2-5 | TRBV7-6 | TGTGCCAGCAGCTTACAGGAGGGTGGGACCCAGTACTTC | CASSLQEGGTQYF
NA | NA | TRBJ2-2 | TRBV4-3 | TGCGCCAGCAGCCACCATGGCCCAGGAGAAAACACCGGGGAGCTGTTTTTT | CASSHHGPGENTGELFF
TRBD2 | NA | TRBJ2-1 | TRBV7-8 | TGTGCCAGCAGCATTAGCGGGGGCTACAATGAGCAGTTCTTC | CASSISGGYNEQFF
TRBD2 | NA | TRBJ2-3 | TRBV5-1 | TGCGCCAGCAGTATTCTAGCGGGGAATACGCAGTATTTT | CASSILAGNTQYF
TRBD1 | NA | TRBJ2-7 | TRBV18 | TGTGCCAGCTCATTGGGACAGGGGGTTGAAAACGAGCAGTACTTC | CASSLGQGVENEQYF
NA | NA | TRBJ2-3 | TRBV19 | TGTGCCAGTAGAGTTCGGGGTCCCACAGATACGCAGTATTTT | CASRVRGPTDTQYF
NA | NA | TRBJ2-5 | TRBV5-8 | TGTGCCAGCAGCTTGACGGGACACCCACAAGAGACCCAGTACTTC | CASSLTGHPQETQYF
NA | NA | TRBJ2-7 | TRBV4-3 | TGCGCCAGCAGCCAAGATAGGGGTCTCTACGAGCAGTACTTC | CASSQDRGLYEQYF
NA | few | TRBJ2-2 | TRBV12-1 | TGTGCCAGCAGCTTTGACCGGGACAGGGGGTACACCGGGGAGCTGTTTTTT | CASSFDRDRGYTGELFF
NA | NA | TRBJ2-5 | TRBV20-1 | TGCAGTGCTACGGGCCAAGAGACCCAGTACTTC | CSATGQETQYF
NA | NA | TRBJ2-7 | TRBV7-9 | TGTGCCAGCAGCTTCACCCCCGAGCAGTACTTC | CASSFTPEQYF
NA | NA | TRBJ1-2 | TRBV5-4 | TGTGCCAGCAGCTCCCGGGACATGAACTATGGCTACACCTTC | CASSSRDMNYGYTF
TRBD2 | NA | TRBJ2-3 | TRBV14 | TGTGCCAGCAGCCAAGATCAGGAGCGGGGCACTAGCACAGATACGCAGTATTTT | CASSQDQERGTSTDTQYF
NA | many | TRBJ1-1 | TRBV7-9 | TGTGCCAGCAGCCGTCCTATGAACACTGAAGCTTTCTTT | CASSRPMNTEAFF
NA | NA | TRBJ2-1 | TRBV7-9 | TGTGCCAGCAGTCCGGACGTCGCCAATGAGCAGTTCTTC | CASSPDVANEQFF
TRBD2 | NA | TRBJ2-5 | TRBV19 | TGTGCCAGTAGTGTTAGCGGGGGGCCGGACGAGACCCAGTACTTC | CASSVSGGPDETQYF
TRBD1 | NA | TRBJ1-2 | TRBV7-9 | TGTGCCAGCAGCTCGGTCTGGGACAGGGGTCGCTATGGCTACACCTTC | CASSSVWDRGRYGYTF
TRBD2 | NA | TRBJ2-7 | TRBV5-8 | TGTGCCAGCAGCTTCGCCAGCGGGACCCTCTACGAGCAGTACTTC | CASSFASGTLYEQYF
NA | once | TRBJ1-4 | TRBV4-1 | TGCGCCAGCAGCCACAGTGCAACTAATGAAAAACTGTTTTTT | CASSHSATNEKLFF
TRBD2 | NA | TRBJ2-1 | TRBV29-1 | TGCAGCGTTGAAGCTTTCGGGCTAGCGGTCTACAATGAGCAGTTCTTC | CSVEAFGLAVYNEQFF
TRBD1 | NA | TRBJ1-2 | TRBV5-1 | TGCGCCAGCAGCCAATCGGGACAGGGAACAGCTAACTATGGCTACACCTTC | CASSQSGQGTANYGYTF
NA | NA | TRBJ2-1 | TRBV11-2 | TGTGCCAGCAGGCAGGGGGGATCAGGTGAGCAGTTCTTC | CASRQGGSGEQFF
NA | few | TRBJ1-1 | TRBV5-6 | TGTGCCAGCAGCTCGATTGGGGGTATTGAAGCTTTCTTT | CASSSIGGIEAFF
TRBD1 | NA | TRBJ2-5 | TRBV7-6 | TGTGCCAGCAGCCGGACAGGCCAGTACCAAGAGACCCAGTACTTC | CASSRTGQYQETQYF
NA | once | TRBJ2-1 | TRBV7-9 | TGTGCCAGCAGCTTGTCACAGGATTACAATGAGCAGTTCTTC | CASSLSQDYNEQFF
NA | NA | TRBJ2-1 | TRBV30 | TGTGCCTGGAGTAATTATGGACCGGACTACAATGAGCAGTTCTTC | CAWSNYGPDYNEQFF
NA | NA | TRBJ2-7 | TRBV6-1 | TGTGCCAGCAGGGAACAAACCTACGAGCAGTACTTC | CASREQTYEQYF